Presented here are 25 T cell receptor beta chains from one specimen sequenced in a study of CD8 T cells in Susac syndrome. After extraction with the RNeasy kit, roughly 0.45 to 1 ug of the RNA was reverse transcribed using random hexamers. MiXCR was run by TCRdb on the immunoSEQ multiplex PCR reads, yielding one entry per CDR3 protein. The data show about 210,000 distinct CDR3 sequences, 95% seen once. Sequencing used CD4+ T cells from PBMCs. All receptors derive from a human donor with multiple sclerosis.

This clonotype was recorded only once. This chain links TRBV7-9 with TRBJ2-3; tentatively, D is TRBD1 (6 bases). The CDR3 totals 17 residues. Trimming took off 4 bases at V and 0 bases at J, with 17 bases between the two ends. Germline loops: CDR1 SEHNR, CDR2 FQNEAQ (reference sequence). CDR3 sequence (DNA): TGTGCCAGCAGCTCGGGTAGGACAGTGACTAGCACAGATACGCAGTATTTT. It translates to CASSSGRTVTSTDTQYF.

The rearrangement joins TRBV29-1 to TRBJ2-1; 13 nucleotides agree with TRBD2. The CDR3 is 14 amino acids. Germline V CDR1 and CDR2: SQVTM, ANQGSEA. Trimming removed 6 bases from V and 5 bases from J; junction bases left unmatched: 4. For the CDR3, the DNA is TGCAGCGTAGCCACTAGCGGGAGGGACAATGAGCAGTTCTTC. Translated, it gives CSVATSGRDNEQFF.

This chain connects TRBV6-5 to TRBJ1-3; D not resolved. This CDR3 region has 13 residues. V lost 9 bases to trimming and J lost 0 bases, with 9 bases between them. Germline V gene sequence: CDR1 MNHEY, CDR2 SVGAGI. Here the CDR3 DNA reads TGTGCCAGTTCACGATCCTCTGGAAACACCATATATTTT. This codes for CASSRSSGNTIYF.

This rearrangement joins TRBV7-6 to TRBJ1-6; 8 bases agree with TRBD1. The V and J ends lost 5 bases and 5 bases, in that order; junction bases with no gene match: 8. Germline lookup yields CDR1 SGHVS and CDR2 FNYEAQ. The CDR3 length is 16 residues. CDR3 amino acids: CASSPGTGLHNSPLHF. Written as DNA, the CDR3 is TGTGCCAGCAGCCCGGGGACAGGCCTGCATAATTCACCCCTCCACTTT. Filled out from reference TRBV7-6 and TRBJ1-6, the complete variable domain reads GAGVSQSPRYKVTKRGQDVALRCDPISGHVSLYWYRQALGQGPEFLTYFNYEAQQDKSGLPNDRFSAERPEGSISTLTIQRTEQRDSAMYRCASSPGTGLHNSPLHFGNGTRLTVT.

This sequence joins TRBV29-1 and TRBJ2-1; no definite D call. Germline V gene sequence: CDR1 SQVTM, CDR2 ANQGSEA. This CDR3 spans 15 amino acids. The V and J ends lost 4 bases and 0 bases respectively, with 13 bases between them. DNA for the CDR3: TGCAGCGTTGCTGGCAGTCATAGCTCCTACAATGAGCAGTTCTTC. Translated, it gives CSVAGSHSSYNEQFF.

This clonotype was picked up a small number of times. V is TRBV12-5 and J is TRBJ2-3; D gene uncertain. Germline V gene sequence: CDR1 LGHNT, CDR2 FRNRAP. Trimming took off 9 bases at V and 4 bases at J, with 8 bases between the two ends. CDR3 length: 11 amino acids. Here the CDR3 reads CASSGADTQYF. CDR3 coding DNA: TGTGCTAGCTCTGGCGCAGATACGCAGTATTTT.

This sequence joins TRBV2 and TRBJ2-3, with a tentative D call TRBD2 (5 bases). CDR3 length: 13 amino acids. Germline V gene data show CDR1 as SNHLY and CDR2 as FYNNEI. V was cut by 7 bases and J by 4 bases, with 12 bases left in between. CDR3 region: CASKVVGADTQYF. DNA for the CDR3: TGTGCCAGCAAAGTGGTCGGGGCAGATACGCAGTATTTT.

This rearrangement joins TRBV3-1 to TRBJ2-2; 8 bases line up with TRBD1. CDR3 length: 15 residues. Germline V CDR1 and CDR2: LGHDT, YNNKEL (reference sequence). The V segment lost 1 base and the J segment 6 bases; nucleotides outside the gene matches: 4. CDR3 sequence (DNA): TGTGCCAGCAGCCAAGCGAGACAGGGGTCCGGGGAGCTGTTTTTT. This codes for CASSQARQGSGELFF.

The CDR3: CASSQDAPKYF. The CDR3 region has the DNA TGTGCCAGCAGCCAAGATGCGCCAAAGTACTTC. This chain uses TRBV3-1 with TRBJ2-5; D remains ambiguous. CDR3 length: 11 amino acids. V gave up 0 bases and J gave up 12 bases, with 8 bases separating them. Germline assignment: CDR1 LGHDT and CDR2 YNNKEL (reference sequence).

The V gene is TRBV5-1, the J gene TRBJ2-7, with D possibly called TRBD1 or TRBD2 (6 bases each). This CDR3 is 15 amino acids long. Trimming left V 1 base short and J 4 bases short, with 15 bases between. CDR1 and CDR2 (germline): SGHRS, YFSETQ. The CDR3 reads CASSLYHGGTYEQYF. CDR3 bases: TGCGCCAGCAGCTTGTATCATGGGGGGACATACGAGCAGTACTTC.

The chain links TRBV20-1 to TRBJ2-3, with TRBD2 matching 10 bases. The CDR3 is made up of 15 amino acids. Germline CDR1 and CDR2: DFQATT and SNEGSKA (reference sequence). After removal of 5 bases from V and 1 base from J, the junction contained 6 bases not matched to a gene. The DNA for the CDR3 is TGCAGTGCTCCAGTACTAGCGGGGCGCACAGATACGCAGTATTTT. Translation gives CSAPVLAGRTDTQYF.

The gene calls are TRBV11-2 and TRBJ2-1, with 8 bases lining up with TRBD1. The CDR3 totals 12 residues. Per germline, CDR1 SGHAT and CDR2 FQNNGV. J was trimmed by 13 bases and V by 5 bases; bases with no gene match: 7. The CDR3 protein is CASSQGGQEQFF. DNA for the CDR3: TGTGCCAGCAGCCAAGGGGGACAGGAACAGTTCTTC.

The chain recombines TRBV30 with TRBJ1-1; no clear D gene. Germline V lookup: CDR1 GTSNPN, CDR2 SVGIG (reference sequence). V lost 2 bases and J lost 1, with 8 bases in between. There are 13 residues in the CDR3. The CDR3 nucleotides are TGTGCCTGGAGTTTCGAACCGAACACTGAAGCTTTCTTT. This gives the protein CAWSFEPNTEAFF.

CDR3 loop: CSARLDRRISEQFF. Here the CDR3 DNA reads TGCAGTGCTAGGCTTGACAGGCGGATATCTGAGCAGTTCTTC. The chain recombines TRBV20-1 with TRBJ2-1, with TRBD1 as a possible D gene (6 bases). The germline V and J ends were trimmed by 3 bases and 9 bases, with 18 bases remaining between them. Looked up from germline, CDR1 is DFQATT and CDR2 is SNEGSKA (reference sequence). The CDR3 runs 14 residues.

The chain carries TRBV30 and TRBJ1-2; D not resolved. CDR1 and CDR2 (germline): GTSNPN, SVGIG (reference sequence). The CDR3 has 13 amino acids. The germline V and J ends were trimmed by 3 bases and 3 bases, with 11 bases remaining between them. As DNA, the CDR3 is TGTGCCTGGAGCGAACGGGGTGACTATGGCTACACCTTC. This translates into CAWSERGDYGYTF.

This sequence joins TRBV29-1 and TRBJ2-1, with unresolved D. Germline V lookup: CDR1 SQVTM, CDR2 ANQGSEA. This CDR3 region has 12 residues. The germline V and J ends were trimmed by 1 base and 7 bases, with 8 bases remaining between them. Written as DNA, the CDR3 is TGCAGCGTTGAAGGCGTTGGGAATGAGCAGTTCTTC. Translation: CSVEGVGNEQFF.

The CDR3 DNA reads TGTGCCAGCAACCAGCTAGATAACAATGAGCAGTTCTTC. It is translated as CASNQLDNNEQFF. This rearrangement joins TRBV12-3 or TRBV12-4 to TRBJ2-1; D ambiguous. The V end was cut by 7 bases, the J end by 5 bases, with 12 bases between. The CDR3 length is 13 residues.

V gene TRBV5-1 combines with J gene TRBJ2-1; 8 bases match TRBD2. Germline lookup yields CDR1 SGHRS and CDR2 YFSETQ. Unmatched junction bases numbered 4, after V lost 2 bases and J lost 0 bases. The CDR3 is 16 amino acids. The CDR3 nucleotides read TGCGCCAGCAGCTTCAAGAGCGGGAGCTCCTACAATGAGCAGTTCTTC. Translated, it gives CASSFKSGSSYNEQFF.

The chain combines TRBV9 with TRBJ1-3; 7 bases fit TRBD1. There are 16 residues in the CDR3. CDR1 is SGDLS, CDR2 YYNGEE, per germline. Trimming at V came to 2 bases and at J to 0 bases, leaving 5 bases not matched to a gene. The CDR3 reads CASSVTGQNSGNTIYF. CDR3 nucleotides: TGTGCCAGCAGCGTGACAGGGCAGAACTCTGGAAACACCATATATTTT. The full variable domain, rest sourced from reference TRBV9 and TRBJ1-3, is DSGVTQTPKHLITATGQRVTLRCSPRSGDLSVYWYQQSLDQGLQFLIQYYNGEERAKGNILERFSAQQFPDLHSELNLSSLELGDSALYFCASSVTGQNSGNTIYFGEGSWLTVV.

Of note for this clonotype: Compared with germline, one end of the junction differs, possibly owing to a read error. The chain couples TRBV28 to TRBJ2-6; D is perhaps TRBD1 or TRBD2 (5 bases each). Germline V lookup: CDR1 MDHEN, CDR2 SYDVKM. The CDR3 is 15 amino acids. In nucleotides, the CDR3 is TGTGCCAGCAGACGGGACCCCTCTGTGGCCAACGTCCTGACTTTC. Translation gives CASRRDPSVANVLTF.

J is TRBJ2-2 and V is TRBV4-1; D is uncertain. The germline V and J ends were trimmed by 1 base and 6 bases, with 9 bases remaining between them. CDR1 and CDR2 from the germline V gene are MGHRA and YSYEKL. This CDR3 has 14 amino acids. CDR3 coding DNA: TGCGCCAGCAGCCAAGTGATGGAGTCCGGGGAGCTGTTTTTT. It yields the protein CASSQVMESGELFF.

The V and J genes are TRBV20-1 and TRBJ1-1; D is uncertain. In germline, CDR1 is DFQATT, CDR2 SNEGSKA (reference sequence). V dropped 3 bases and J dropped 1 base, with 9 bases sitting between them. This CDR3 contains 13 residues. This chain's CDR3 is CSASRRANTEAFF. CDR3 in DNA: TGCAGTGCTAGCAGGCGGGCGAACACTGAAGCTTTCTTT.

The sample holds one count of this clonotype. The chain couples TRBV3-1 to TRBJ2-3; D remains unclear. V dropped 5 bases and J dropped 0 bases, with 12 bases sitting between them. The CDR3 covers 15 residues. CDR1 is LGHDT, CDR2 YNNKEL, per germline (reference sequence). The CDR3: CASSSTKTSTDTQYF. CDR3 coding DNA: TGTGCCAGCAGCTCGACGAAAACTAGCACAGATACGCAGTATTTT.

The chain employs TRBV20-1 and TRBJ2-7; 11 bases line up with TRBD2. V trimming: 5 bases; J trimming: 2 bases; junction bases outside the gene matches: 8. CDR1 and CDR2 from the germline V gene are DFQATT and SNEGSKA (reference sequence). The CDR3 is 15 residues long. The CDR3 reads CSAAGTSGGAYEQYF. CDR3 coding DNA: TGCAGTGCTGCTGGGACTAGCGGAGGGGCCTACGAGCAGTACTTC.

This chain connects TRBV4-1 to TRBJ1-2; a weak D match, TRBD1 (6 bases). V was clipped by 3 bases and J by 6 bases, with 14 bases between them. From germline, CDR1 is MGHRA and CDR2 YSYEKL. This CDR3 contains 14 residues. This chain's CDR3 is CASSHLTGLDGYTF. The CDR3 region has the DNA TGCGCCAGCAGCCATTTGACAGGTTTGGATGGCTACACCTTC.